Listed below are T cell receptor beta chains from one sample, sequenced in a study of T-cell reconstitution after alpha-beta-depleted transplantation in children. MiXCR was run by TCRdb on the PCR reads, yielding one entry per CDR3 protein. The sample includes roughly 220,000 distinct CDR3 sequences, around 8.9% of them seen just once. Sequencing was performed on PBMCs from the stem cell graft donor, taken from the stem cell graft. These receptors originate from a human donor who donated a stem cell graft to a child with SCID. Both conserved end residues are part of each CDR3. Each record gives: J gene, D gene, V gene, clone size, CDR3 DNA, CDR3 protein. D genes are given only for firm matches. Only part of the rows carry a size: once, few, many, or a class if the clone is expanded.

>TRBJ2-1|.|TRBV6-2/TRBV6-3|many
TGTGCCAGCAGTTACGCGGCGGTCTCCTACAATGAGCAGTTCTTC
CASSYAAVSYNEQFF
>TRBJ2-3|.|TRBV20-1|many
TGCAGTGCTGTGGGGCCGCCTGGGGATACGCAGTATTTT
CSAVGPPGDTQYF
>TRBJ1-2|TRBD1|TRBV7-8|many
TGTGCCAGCAGCTCGCGAGACAGGGGGGGTGGCTACACCTTC
CASSSRDRGGGYTF
>TRBJ1-1|.|TRBV5-1|many
TGCGCCAGCAGCTTGGGTGGGGCCATGAACACTGAAGCTTTCTTT
CASSLGGAMNTEAFF
>TRBJ2-1|.|TRBV7-3|.
TGTGCCAGCAGCTCCCCCGGGGGTACCAGCACATCAAAGCAGTTCTTC
CASSSPGGTSTSKQFF
>TRBJ2-1|.|TRBV7-2|many
TGTGCCAGCAGCTCATTAGGAATAGCTGTTTACAATGAGCAGTTCTTC
CASSSLGIAVYNEQFF
>TRBJ2-7|TRBD1|TRBV20-1|few
TGCAGTGCGCCGGGACAGGGGGCATACGAGCAGTACTTC
CSAPGQGAYEQYF
>TRBJ1-1|.|TRBV27|.
TGTGCCAGCAGCCGCACAGGGTCCGACACTGGAGCTTTCTTT
CASSRTGSDTGAFF
>TRBJ1-5|TRBD1|TRBV15|few
TGTGCCACCAGCAGAGATAAGGCAGGGGGTCAGCCCCAGCATTTT
CATSRDKAGGQPQHF
>TRBJ1-2|.|TRBV4-1|many
TGCGCCAGCAGCCTCGTATCATCGGTTAACTATGGCTACACCTTC
CASSLVSSVNYGYTF
>TRBJ1-4|.|TRBV12-3/TRBV12-4|many
TGTGCCAGCAGTCGTGGCGGGACGGATGAAAAACTGTTTTTT
CASSRGGTDEKLFF
>TRBJ2-7|.|TRBV3-1|many
TGTGCCAGCAGCCCTTGGGACCGATCCTACGAGCAGTACTTC
CASSPWDRSYEQYF
>TRBJ1-1|.|TRBV5-6|many
TGTGCCAGCAGCTTGGTGTTTGGCATGGGGGCTGAAGCTTTCTTT
CASSLVFGMGAEAFF